Each of the 5 T cell receptor beta chains below was sequenced from the same sample in a study of blood T cell repertoires in COVID-19. The method was immunoSEQ multiplex PCR; TCRdb's version includes in-frame clones alone and lacks a portion of them. This table holds some 270,000 clones, about 82% found once. Sequenced sample: PBMCs or T cells enriched from blood (not recorded which). These receptors were collected from a woman aged 45-65 years with acute COVID-19.

The chain employs TRBV11-2 and TRBJ1-1; D remains ambiguous. V was pared by 2 bases and J by 2 bases, with 12 bases between. The CDR3 runs 15 residues. Per germline, CDR1 SGHAT and CDR2 FQNNGV. Here the CDR3 DNA reads TGTGCCAGCAGCTTACGTGTCAGCGCCAACACTGAAGCTTTCTTT. Protein product: CASSLRVSANTEAFF.

The chain is built from TRBV2 and TRBJ2-3, with 10 positions matching TRBD2. The CDR3 is 18 amino acids. V shed 7 bases and J 2 bases; nucleotides not matched to a gene: 15. Germline values: CDR1 SNHLY, CDR2 FYNNEI. CDR3 sequence: CASTPNPFSGGLTDTQYF. The DNA of the CDR3 is TGTGCCAGCACCCCGAACCCTTTTAGCGGGGGGCTCACAGATACGCAGTATTTT.

This chain joins TRBV24-1 and TRBJ2-1; 9 nucleotides agree with TRBD2. In germline, CDR1 is KGHDR, CDR2 SFDVKD. This CDR3 has 16 amino acids. The J segment lost 6 bases and the V segment lost 3 bases, leaving 8 bases of the junction unmatched. This CDR3 reads CATSDRRGGHVNEQFF. CDR3 nucleotides: TGTGCCACCAGTGATCGGCGGGGGGGCCACGTCAATGAGCAGTTCTTC.

The chain combines TRBV15 with TRBJ2-7; D not resolved. The CDR3 is 13 residues long. Trimming shortened V by 0 bases and J by 3 bases, and 6 bases separated the two germline ends. The germline V gene has CDR1 LNHNV and CDR2 YYDKDF (reference sequence). This CDR3 is CATSREGSYEQYF. The CDR3 nucleotides are TGTGCCACCAGCAGAGAGGGCAGCTACGAGCAGTACTTC.

The chain is built from TRBV7-2 and TRBJ1-4; D is uncertain. The CDR3 is 16 amino acids. CDR1 and CDR2 from the germline V gene are SGHTA and FQGNSA. V was shortened by 3 bases and J by 6 bases, with 17 bases between the two germline ends. The CDR3 DNA reads as TGTGCCAGCAGCTTCCTTAGCATCCAGTCCGATGAAAAACTGTTTTTT. Encoded protein: CASSFLSIQSDEKLFF.